These T cell receptor beta chains were read from a single sample in a study of T cell responses to AZD1222 COVID-19 vaccine. Some clones are missing from TCRdb's copy, which holds only in-frame ones; the method was immunoSEQ multiplex PCR. The sample yields approximately 150,000 clones, about 92% seen once. This specimen was peripheral blood, taken after recovery from COVID-19. These receptors were obtained from an adult who had recovered from COVID-19. Each CDR3 is given with its conserved first and last residue. Each record gives: clone size, D gene, V gene, J gene, CDR3 DNA, CDR3 protein. A D gene is named only where the DNA matches it firmly. Some rows mark clone size as missing; the rest say once, few, many or name a class of expanded clone.

clone_size: .; d_call: .; v_call: TRBV19; j_call: TRBJ1-5; cdr3_nt: TGTGCCAGTAGTATAGTCGGGGATCAGCCCCAGCATTTT; cdr3_aa: CASSIVGDQPQHF
clone_size: .; d_call: .; v_call: TRBV6-4; j_call: TRBJ1-2; cdr3_nt: TGTGCCAGCAGTCTGACCGGGACAATCGGGAACTATGGCTACACCTTC; cdr3_aa: CASSLTGTIGNYGYTF
clone_size: once; d_call: .; v_call: TRBV2; j_call: TRBJ2-4; cdr3_nt: TGTGCCAGCAGAACCCCAAGGACTAAGAACATTCAGTACTTC; cdr3_aa: CASRTPRTKNIQYF
clone_size: once; d_call: .; v_call: TRBV6-1; j_call: TRBJ1-5; cdr3_nt: TGTGCCAGCAGTTCCCAGGACCGGGTTCAGCCCCAGCATTTT; cdr3_aa: CASSSQDRVQPQHF
clone_size: .; d_call: TRBD2; v_call: TRBV28; j_call: TRBJ2-3; cdr3_nt: TGTGCCAGCCTCCCGGGAGGCGCTCTCCCCAGCACAGATACGCAGTATTTT; cdr3_aa: CASLPGGALPSTDTQYF
clone_size: .; d_call: .; v_call: TRBV27; j_call: TRBJ1-4; cdr3_nt: TGTGCCAGCAGTTCCGCCCAGGGCCCCTCAGAAAAACTGTTTTTT; cdr3_aa: CASSSAQGPSEKLFF
clone_size: .; d_call: TRBD2; v_call: TRBV3-1/TRBV3-2; j_call: TRBJ2-5; cdr3_nt: TGTGCCAGCAGCCAAGCTTCCGGGGAGGGGACCCAGTACTTC; cdr3_aa: CASSQASGEGTQYF
clone_size: .; d_call: .; v_call: TRBV27; j_call: TRBJ1-6; cdr3_nt: TGTGCCAGCAGTGTTAACTCGGCAGCTAATTCACCCCTCCACTTT; cdr3_aa: CASSVNSAANSPLHF
clone_size: .; d_call: TRBD2; v_call: TRBV6-6; j_call: TRBJ2-1; cdr3_nt: TGTGCCAGCAGCCGAGGACTAGCGGGAATGAATGAGCAGTTCTTC; cdr3_aa: CASSRGLAGMNEQFF
clone_size: .; d_call: .; v_call: TRBV24-1; j_call: TRBJ1-1; cdr3_nt: TGTGCCACCAGTGAATCGGACATCGAGACTGAAGCTTTCTTT; cdr3_aa: CATSESDIETEAFF
clone_size: .; d_call: .; v_call: TRBV5-1; j_call: TRBJ2-1; cdr3_nt: TGCGCCAGCAGCCCCCGAGGGGGTAAGGGTGTCTCCTACAATGAGCAGTTCTTC; cdr3_aa: CASSPRGGKGVSYNEQFF
clone_size: .; d_call: .; v_call: TRBV28; j_call: TRBJ2-7; cdr3_nt: TGTGCCAGCAGTTTATTACACAACTACGAGCAGTACTTC; cdr3_aa: CASSLLHNYEQYF
clone_size: .; d_call: .; v_call: TRBV21-1; j_call: TRBJ2-3; cdr3_nt: TGTGCCAGCAGCAAAGGCCTACCGCGCACAGATACGCAGTATTTT; cdr3_aa: CASSKGLPRTDTQYF
clone_size: .; d_call: TRBD2; v_call: TRBV7-3; j_call: TRBJ2-3; cdr3_nt: TGTGCCAGCAGCTTAATGGCAACCGCGGGAGGGCCCACAGATACGCAGTATTTT; cdr3_aa: CASSLMATAGGPTDTQYF
clone_size: .; d_call: TRBD2; v_call: TRBV28; j_call: TRBJ2-3; cdr3_nt: TGTGCCAGCAGTGGGGGACTAGCGGGAAGTGATACGCAGTATTTT; cdr3_aa: CASSGGLAGSDTQYF
clone_size: .; d_call: .; v_call: TRBV5-1; j_call: TRBJ2-4; cdr3_nt: TGCGCCAGCAGCCCCCGGACAGCAGGGGACATTCAGTACTTC; cdr3_aa: CASSPRTAGDIQYF
clone_size: .; d_call: TRBD2; v_call: TRBV3-1/TRBV3-2; j_call: TRBJ2-1; cdr3_nt: TGTGCCAGCAGCTCCACTAGCGGGTACTACAATGAGCAGTTCTTC; cdr3_aa: CASSSTSGYYNEQFF
clone_size: .; d_call: .; v_call: TRBV18; j_call: TRBJ2-3; cdr3_nt: TGTGCCAGCTCACCAATCACAGATACGCAGTATTTT; cdr3_aa: CASSPITDTQYF
clone_size: once; d_call: .; v_call: TRBV6-1; j_call: TRBJ2-7; cdr3_nt: TGTGCCAGCAGTTCCCTCCAAACGAGCTACGAGCAGTACTTC; cdr3_aa: CASSSLQTSYEQYF
clone_size: .; d_call: TRBD2; v_call: TRBV19; j_call: TRBJ2-5; cdr3_nt: TGTGCCAGTAGTACTAGCGGGAGGGAGACCCAGTACTTC; cdr3_aa: CASSTSGRETQYF
clone_size: .; d_call: .; v_call: TRBV6-2/TRBV6-3; j_call: TRBJ1-5; cdr3_nt: TGTGCCAGCAGTGGCACAGGTATAGGAGGCAATCAGCCCCAGCATTTT; cdr3_aa: CASSGTGIGGNQPQHF
clone_size: .; d_call: .; v_call: TRBV24-1; j_call: TRBJ1-5; cdr3_nt: TGTGCCACCAGTGATTTAGGCAGGACGTATAGCAATCAGCCCCAGCATTTT; cdr3_aa: CATSDLGRTYSNQPQHF
clone_size: .; d_call: TRBD2; v_call: TRBV18; j_call: TRBJ2-1; cdr3_nt: TGTGCCAGCTCACCACTCCCGAGCGGGGACTACAATGAGCAGTTCTTC; cdr3_aa: CASSPLPSGDYNEQFF
clone_size: .; d_call: TRBD1; v_call: TRBV29-1; j_call: TRBJ1-3; cdr3_nt: TGCAGCGTTTGGGACAGGAGTTCTGGAAACACCATATATTTT; cdr3_aa: CSVWDRSSGNTIYF
clone_size: .; d_call: .; v_call: TRBV28; j_call: TRBJ1-5; cdr3_nt: TGTGCCAGCAACCGGGACAACAATCAGCCCCAGCATTTT; cdr3_aa: CASNRDNNQPQHF
clone_size: once; d_call: .; v_call: TRBV6-6; j_call: TRBJ2-3; cdr3_nt: TGTGCCAGCAGTTACTCGAATCGGGCAGATACGCAGTATTTT; cdr3_aa: CASSYSNRADTQYF
clone_size: once; d_call: .; v_call: TRBV27; j_call: TRBJ2-5; cdr3_nt: TGTGCCAGCAGAAGAACCTATCAGGGGTATGTCGAAGAGACCCAGTACTTC; cdr3_aa: CASRRTYQGYVEETQYF
clone_size: once; d_call: .; v_call: TRBV28; j_call: TRBJ1-2; cdr3_nt: TGTGCCAGCAGTTTTCGCGAGACCAACTATGGCTACACCTTC; cdr3_aa: CASSFRETNYGYTF
clone_size: .; d_call: TRBD1; v_call: TRBV3-1/TRBV3-2; j_call: TRBJ1-3; cdr3_nt: TGTGCCAGCAGTCCAGGACAGGGCTCCTCTGGAAACACCATATATTTT; cdr3_aa: CASSPGQGSSGNTIYF
clone_size: once; d_call: .; v_call: TRBV4-1; j_call: TRBJ1-1; cdr3_nt: TGCGCCAGCAGCCAAGATCAAAGGGGATGGACTGAAGCTTTCTTT; cdr3_aa: CASSQDQRGWTEAFF
clone_size: .; d_call: TRBD1; v_call: TRBV19; j_call: TRBJ1-1; cdr3_nt: TGTGCCAGTAGGAGACAGGGTTTTACTGAAGCTTTCTTT; cdr3_aa: CASRRQGFTEAFF
clone_size: .; d_call: TRBD1; v_call: TRBV5-1; j_call: TRBJ2-4; cdr3_nt: TGCGCCAGCAGCTCCCCCGGGACAGGGGAAAAAAACATTCAGTACTTC; cdr3_aa: CASSSPGTGEKNIQYF
clone_size: .; d_call: .; v_call: TRBV5-1; j_call: TRBJ2-7; cdr3_nt: TGCGCCAGCAGCCCCTTAAGGGGGAGCGGCGAGCAGTACTTC; cdr3_aa: CASSPLRGSGEQYF
clone_size: .; d_call: TRBD1; v_call: TRBV5-6; j_call: TRBJ2-2; cdr3_nt: TGTGCCAGCAGCTTCCCGACAGGGGGGCTAGGGACCGGGGAGCTGTTTTTT; cdr3_aa: CASSFPTGGLGTGELFF
clone_size: .; d_call: .; v_call: TRBV9; j_call: TRBJ1-1; cdr3_nt: TGTGCCAGCAGCGTAGAGGGGAGGGCGACTGAAGCTTTCTTT; cdr3_aa: CASSVEGRATEAFF
clone_size: .; d_call: TRBD1; v_call: TRBV5-1; j_call: TRBJ2-1; cdr3_nt: TGCGCCAGCAGCTCTACAGGGGGCACATACAATGAGCAGTTCTTC; cdr3_aa: CASSSTGGTYNEQFF
clone_size: .; d_call: .; v_call: TRBV6-5; j_call: TRBJ2-6; cdr3_nt: TGTGCCAGCTGGCGCTCTGGGGCCAACGTCCTGACTTTC; cdr3_aa: CASWRSGANVLTF
clone_size: .; d_call: TRBD1; v_call: TRBV5-6; j_call: TRBJ1-4; cdr3_nt: TGTGCCAGCAGCCGGACAGGGCCGGGTGAAAAACTGTTTTTT; cdr3_aa: CASSRTGPGEKLFF
clone_size: .; d_call: TRBD2; v_call: TRBV30; j_call: TRBJ2-2; cdr3_nt: TGTGCCTGGAGTGCGCCGGGACTAGCGGGAGAGCTGAGGACCGGGGAGCTGTTTTTT; cdr3_aa: CAWSAPGLAGELRTGELFF
clone_size: .; d_call: .; v_call: TRBV6-1; j_call: TRBJ1-2; cdr3_nt: TGTGCCAGCAGTGAAGATCTCGGACAAGGGACCTATGGCTACACCTTC; cdr3_aa: CASSEDLGQGTYGYTF
clone_size: .; d_call: TRBD1; v_call: TRBV4-2; j_call: TRBJ2-7; cdr3_nt: TGTGCCAGCAGCCCCCCCCCGGGACAGGGTGCCTACGAGCAGTACTTC; cdr3_aa: CASSPPPGQGAYEQYF
clone_size: .; d_call: .; v_call: TRBV5-1; j_call: TRBJ2-7; cdr3_nt: TGCGCCAGCAGCTTGGCCACGGGAGCTACTCTTAGAAGCTCCTACGAGCAGTACTTC; cdr3_aa: CASSLATGATLRSSYEQYF
clone_size: .; d_call: TRBD1; v_call: TRBV6-5; j_call: TRBJ2-7; cdr3_nt: TGTGCCAGCGGGGAGTTGACAGGGATGAAGCAGTACTTC; cdr3_aa: CASGELTGMKQYF
clone_size: .; d_call: .; v_call: TRBV5-1; j_call: TRBJ1-2; cdr3_nt: TGCGCCAGCAGCTGGGACCTACAGCAACGACCCTATGGCTACACCTTC; cdr3_aa: CASSWDLQQRPYGYTF
clone_size: .; d_call: TRBD1; v_call: TRBV5-5; j_call: TRBJ1-1; cdr3_nt: TGTGCCAGCAGCTCTAGCCGACAGGGAAGAACTGAAGCTTTCTTT; cdr3_aa: CASSSSRQGRTEAFF
clone_size: .; d_call: .; v_call: TRBV19; j_call: TRBJ2-2; cdr3_nt: TGTGCCAGTAGTATCCTCGACCGGGACACCGGGGAGCTGTTTTTT; cdr3_aa: CASSILDRDTGELFF
clone_size: .; d_call: .; v_call: TRBV5-5; j_call: TRBJ1-1; cdr3_nt: TGTGCCAGCAGCTTTAAGGGGACGAACACTGAAGCTTTCTTT; cdr3_aa: CASSFKGTNTEAFF
clone_size: .; d_call: TRBD2; v_call: TRBV9; j_call: TRBJ2-1; cdr3_nt: TGTGCCAGCAGCGTAGAGGGGGGACTAGCGAGAAATGAGCAGTTCTTC; cdr3_aa: CASSVEGGLARNEQFF
clone_size: .; d_call: TRBD2; v_call: TRBV15; j_call: TRBJ2-2; cdr3_nt: TGTGCCACCAGCCGACTAGCGGGAGCATACACCGGGGAGCTGTTTTTT; cdr3_aa: CATSRLAGAYTGELFF
clone_size: .; d_call: .; v_call: TRBV18; j_call: TRBJ1-1; cdr3_nt: TGTGCCAGCTCCGCGTCTGGGACGAACACTGAAGCTTTCTTT; cdr3_aa: CASSASGTNTEAFF
clone_size: .; d_call: .; v_call: TRBV5-1; j_call: TRBJ1-2; cdr3_nt: TGCGCCAGCAGCTATGAGAGCTATGGCTACACCTTC; cdr3_aa: CASSYESYGYTF
clone_size: .; d_call: TRBD1; v_call: TRBV5-1; j_call: TRBJ2-7; cdr3_nt: TGCGCCAGCAGTGATGGGACAGGGAGCCACGAGCAGTACTTC; cdr3_aa: CASSDGTGSHEQYF
clone_size: .; d_call: .; v_call: TRBV30; j_call: TRBJ1-1; cdr3_nt: TGTGCCTGGAATACAGGGAAAACTGAAGCTTTCTTT; cdr3_aa: CAWNTGKTEAFF
clone_size: .; d_call: .; v_call: TRBV6-1; j_call: TRBJ1-2; cdr3_nt: TGTGCCAGCAGTGAACCACAGGTGTACTATGGCTACACCTTC; cdr3_aa: CASSEPQVYYGYTF
clone_size: .; d_call: TRBD2; v_call: TRBV7-6; j_call: TRBJ2-7; cdr3_nt: TGTGCCAGCAGCCCCCAGGCTAGCGGAAGCTACGAGCAGTACTTC; cdr3_aa: CASSPQASGSYEQYF